This TCR beta chain was identified in a study of T cell responses to AZD1222 COVID-19 vaccine. The table came from immunoSEQ multiplex PCR; TCRdb's copy has only in-frame clones and leaves some out. The data show more than 250,000 clones, approximately 93% seen once. This sample comprised peripheral blood, obtained on day 0 of AZD1222 vaccination. The source is an adult in good health.

CDR3: CASSPPKEASPLHF. The CDR3 DNA is TGTGCCAGCAGTCCCCCGAAGGAGGCTTCACCCCTCCACTTT. This chain uses TRBV28 with TRBJ1-6; no firm D call. Trimming cost V 5 bases and J 9 bases, with 14 bases left between them. The CDR3 sequence is 14 residues long. Germline CDR1 reads MDHEN; CDR2 reads SYDVKM.